This TCR beta chain emerged from a study of T cells in localized non-small cell lung cancer. Germline V gene lookup returns CDR1 SGHRS and CDR2 YFSETQ. Trimming cost V 3 bases and J 6 bases; bases outside gene matches: 6. The CDR3 loop spans 16 amino acids. Clones were sequenced by immunoSEQ multiplex PCR, and TCRdb holds only the in-frame ones, with some missing. Of about 2,800 clones listed, under 30% are singletons. The origin of this receptor is a male donor aged 60 or over with stage II lung adenocarcinoma. The chain combines TRBV5-1 with TRBJ2-2; 12 bases match TRBD1. The sequenced sample was normal lung tissue next to the tumor, obtained before any cancer treatment. The CDR3 reads CASSSGQGASAGELFF. The CDR3 coding sequence is TGCGCCAGCAGCTCGGGACAGGGGGCAAGCGCCGGGGAGCTGTTTTTT.